Each of the 16 T cell receptor beta chains below was sequenced from the same sample in a study of T cells in Graves' hyperthyroidism and ophthalmopathy. What was amplified from RNA transcripts were TCR beta CDR3 regions. Primed by the HTBI set, a first-round RT-PCR was run on the TCR CDR3. TCRdb re-called the multiplex PCR reads through MiXCR, storing one row per CDR3 protein. The table has hundreds of thousands of distinct CDR3 sequences, roughly 15% seen once. Material: blood. The receptor set was obtained from a man younger than 35 with Graves' ophthalmopathy.

In its sample, this clonotype was seen a few times. V gene TRBV27 combines with J gene TRBJ2-2; TRBD2 might be the D (6 bases). Deletions cut 5 bases from V and 0 bases from J, with 7 bases between. CDR3 length: 14 amino acids. Germline loops: CDR1 MNHEY, CDR2 SMNVEV (reference sequence). The CDR3: CASSAGTNTGELFF. The DNA of the CDR3 is TGTGCCAGCAGTGCGGGGACGAACACCGGGGAGCTGTTTTTT.

This clonotype was recorded a few times. The gene calls are TRBV7-9 and TRBJ2-5; 10 bases fit TRBD2. The CDR3 loop spans 19 amino acids. V trimming: 6 bases; J trimming: 7 bases; junction bases outside the gene matches: 23. Germline CDR1 is SEHNR and CDR2 is FQNEAQ (reference sequence). The CDR3 sequence is CASSLHGLAVNPRKGTQYF. DNA for the CDR3: TGTGCCAGCAGTTTACATGGACTAGCGGTTAACCCTAGGAAAGGGACCCAGTACTTC.

As DNA, the CDR3 is TGTGCCAGCAGTCCCGGGACAGGGGTCGATGAGCAGTTCTTC. It is translated as CASSPGTGVDEQFF. The chain combines TRBV7-2 with TRBJ2-1, with TRBD1 matching 10 bases. V dropped 6 bases and J dropped 8; count of bases not matched to a gene: 7. The germline V gene has CDR1 SGHTA and CDR2 FQGNSA. The CDR3 loop spans 14 amino acids.

Only a few counts were recorded for this clonotype. The rearrangement joins TRBV5-6 to TRBJ2-5; D gene ambiguous. The CDR3 sequence is 15 residues long. The V and J ends lost 0 bases and 5 bases respectively, with 14 bases between them. The germline CDR1 and CDR2 sequences are SGHDT and YYEEEE. For the CDR3, the DNA is TGTGCCAGCAGCTTGGAAATGGACGGAAGGGAGACCCAGTACTTC. Protein: CASSLEMDGRETQYF.

This chain joins TRBV9 and TRBJ2-7; D ambiguous. The CDR3 loop spans 14 amino acids. From germline, CDR1 is SGDLS and CDR2 YYNGEE. V was clipped by 2 bases and J by 3 bases, with 12 bases between them. DNA for the CDR3: TGTGCCAGCAGCGTTGGCCAGCGTCGCTACGAGCAGTACTTC. Residues: CASSVGQRRYEQYF.

The V and J genes are TRBV7-2 and TRBJ2-1; TRBD1 matches 8 bases. The V segment lost 7 bases and the J segment 0 bases; nucleotides outside the gene matches: 8. The CDR3 totals 16 residues. Germline-derived CDR1 and CDR2 are SGHTA and FQGNSA. This CDR3 reads CASIFRTGSSYNEQFF. CDR3 coding DNA: TGTGCCAGCATATTTCGGACAGGGAGCTCCTACAATGAGCAGTTCTTC.

The V and J genes are TRBV27 and TRBJ2-3; D is unresolved. The CDR3 consists of 14 residues. Per germline, CDR1 MNHEY and CDR2 SMNVEV (reference sequence). V lost 6 bases and J 0 bases, leaving 10 bases between the germline ends. CDR3: CASRHDYSTDTQYF. The CDR3 DNA reads as TGTGCCAGCAGACACGATTATAGCACAGATACGCAGTATTTT.

This clonotype was seen a few times. The rearrangement joins TRBV6-1 to TRBJ1-2, with 7 bases that match TRBD1. The V gene's germline CDR1 is MNHNS and CDR2 SASEGT. V gave up 3 bases and J gave up 7 bases; unmatched junction bases: 2. This CDR3 has 12 residues. The CDR3 sequence is CASSDWDSGYTF. The CDR3 bases are TGTGCCAGCAGTGACTGGGACAGTGGCTACACCTTC.

Only a few counts were recorded for this clonotype. CDR3 nucleotide sequence: TGCGCCAGCCGTGGCAGCCCAGAGCAGCCCCAGCATTTT. Protein product: CASRGSPEQPQHF. The chain couples TRBV10-2 to TRBJ1-5; D not resolved. In germline, CDR1 is WSHSY, CDR2 SAAADI. Trimming pared 8 bases from V and 7 bases from J, leaving 15 bases between. The CDR3 loop spans 13 amino acids.

There are many counts of this clonotype. CDR3 loop: CASSLQLPLAGGEQFF. The DNA for the CDR3 is TGTGCCAGCAGCTTACAGCTGCCTTTAGCGGGCGGGGAGCAGTTCTTC. The rearrangement uses TRBV7-6 and TRBJ2-1, with TRBD2 matching over 7 bases. CDR1 SGHVS and CDR2 FNYEAQ come from the germline V gene. This CDR3 has 16 amino acids. The V segment lost 2 bases and the J segment 10 bases; nucleotides outside the gene matches: 14.

This clonotype was observed at least ten times. The chain recombines TRBV18 with TRBJ2-3; D remains ambiguous. V was trimmed by 0 bases and J by 2 bases, leaving 15 bases between them. Germline CDR1 KGHSH, CDR2 LQKENI. The CDR3 consists of 17 residues. The CDR3 protein is CASSPPASRKVTDTQYF. The DNA for the CDR3 is TGTGCCAGCTCACCACCGGCCAGCCGGAAAGTCACAGATACGCAGTATTTT.

This clonotype has at least ten counts. This sequence joins TRBV20-1 and TRBJ2-7, with TRBD2 matching over 9 bases. The CDR3 has 16 amino acids. V lost 5 bases and J lost 5; bases outside the gene matches: 16. Germline-derived CDR1 and CDR2 are DFQATT and SNEGSKA (reference sequence). Here the CDR3 reads CSAQPISGGLRNEQYF. The CDR3 DNA sequence: TGCAGTGCTCAGCCCATAAGCGGGGGGCTAAGGAACGAGCAGTACTTC.

This clonotype came up many times. V usage is TRBV13 and J usage is TRBJ2-7, with TRBD1 identical over 9 bases. Trimming at V came to 11 bases and at J to 5 bases, leaving 13 bases not matched to a gene. CDR3 length equals 14 residues. Germline V gene sequence: CDR1 PRHDT, CDR2 FYEKMQ (reference sequence). CDR3 in amino acids: CAPNPGDRANEQYF. The CDR3 nucleotides read TGTGCCCCAAACCCAGGGGACAGGGCTAACGAGCAGTACTTC.

The chain joins TRBV5-4 to TRBJ2-3, with 7 bases matching TRBD2. The CDR3 length is 15 residues. The J segment lost 0 bases and the V segment lost 3 bases, leaving 4 bases of the junction unmatched. CDR1 and CDR2 from the germline V gene are SGHNT and YYREEE (reference sequence). The DNA for the CDR3 is TGTGCCAGCAGCTGGGAGGGGACTAGCACAGATACGCAGTATTTT. This gives the protein CASSWEGTSTDTQYF.

This clonotype appeared a few times. The V gene is TRBV3-1, the J gene TRBJ1-6, with 7 bases identical to TRBD1. Trimming removed 4 bases from V and 10 bases from J; junction bases left unmatched: 10. There are 15 residues in the CDR3. The V gene's germline CDR1 is LGHDT and CDR2 YNNKEL (reference sequence). Written as DNA, the CDR3 is TGTGCCAGCAGCCTCACGACAGGGCGCAAATCACCCCTCCACTTT. Amino acid sequence: CASSLTTGRKSPLHF.

This clonotype was counted only a few times. CDR3 sequence: CASSQVGATQYF. The CDR3 DNA reads TGCGCCAGCAGCCAAGTTGGGGCAACTCAGTACTTC. V usage is TRBV4-1 and J usage is TRBJ2-5; a possible D gene is TRBD1 (5 bases). Germline-derived CDR1 and CDR2 are MGHRA and YSYEKL. The CDR3 consists of 12 residues. V was trimmed by 1 base and J by 11 bases, leaving 11 bases between them.